One sample yielded the 22 T cell receptor beta chains listed below, sequenced in a study of T cells after yellow fever vaccination. Each CDR3 protein is one row after TCRdb ran MiXCR on the 5' RACE reads. The sample has nearly 550,000 distinct CDR3 sequences, about 19% seen once. Sequenced material: PBMCs, taken 15 days after the yellow fever booster vaccination. Source of these receptors: a man aged 30 to 45 who received the YFV17D yellow fever vaccine.

The gene calls are TRBV7-9 and TRBJ2-5; TRBD2 agrees at 9 bases. V dropped 2 bases and J dropped 14; count of bases not matched to a gene: 6. The CDR3 is 12 residues long. The germline CDR1 and CDR2 sequences are SEHNR and FQNEAQ (reference sequence). The DNA of the CDR3 is TGTGCCAGCAGCTTATTTGGGACTAGCAGCTACTTC. Amino acids: CASSLFGTSSYF.

This chain connects TRBV18 to TRBJ2-5; D possibly corresponds to TRBD2 (6 bases). V shed 5 bases and J shed 5 bases, with 15 bases lying between them. The CDR3 runs 14 residues. Germline V lookup: CDR1 KGHSH, CDR2 LQKENI. CDR3 DNA: TGTGCCAGCTCAGCCGGGACTCGGCGGGAGACCCAGTACTTC. Amino acids: CASSAGTRRETQYF. Using reference TRBV18 and TRBJ2-5 for the parts outside the CDR3, the full variable domain is NAGVMQNPRHLVRRRGQEARLRCSPMKGHSHVYWYRQLPEEGLKFMVYLQKENIIDESGMPKERFSAEFPKEGPSILRIQQVVRGDSAAYFCASSAGTRRETQYFGPGTRLLVL.

V is TRBV6-1 and J is TRBJ1-1; D is possibly TRBD1 (5 bases). V lost 6 bases to trimming and J lost 6 bases, with 14 bases between them. This CDR3 has 13 amino acids. The germline gives CDR1 MNHNS, CDR2 SASEGT. CDR3 loop: CASSPVVGAEAFF. The CDR3 nucleotides read TGTGCCAGCAGCCCGGTGGTGGGGGCTGAAGCTTTCTTT.

The CDR3 DNA follows: TGCAGTGCCAGGCGGGGACAGGGGTCCTACGAGCAGTACTTC. Translation: CSARRGQGSYEQYF. The chain employs TRBV20-1 and TRBJ2-7; 10 positions match TRBD1. Germline V CDR1 and CDR2: DFQATT, SNEGSKA (reference sequence). This CDR3 comprises 14 residues. Unmatched junction bases numbered 6, after V lost 6 bases and J lost 1 base.

The genes are TRBV6-2 or TRBV6-3 and TRBJ2-1; TRBD2 aligns across 9 bases. The CDR3 totals 19 residues. V shed 2 bases and J 3 bases; nucleotides not matched to a gene: 14. The germline CDR1 and CDR2 sequences are MNHEY and SVGEGT. CDR3 loop: CASSYIIGSGRVNYNEQFF. The CDR3 bases are TGTGCCAGCAGTTACATAATTGGTAGCGGGAGAGTCAACTACAATGAGCAGTTCTTC.

The chain has TRBV10-2 and TRBJ2-7, with 10 bases lining up with TRBD2. The J segment lost 6 bases and the V segment lost 2 bases, leaving 4 bases of the junction unmatched. The CDR3 totals 14 residues. CDR1 WSHSY and CDR2 SAAADI come from the germline V gene. As DNA, the CDR3 is TGCGCCAGCAGTGAGCTAGCGGGAGCTTCCGAGCAGTACTTC. It is translated as CASSELAGASEQYF.

This clonotype was seen only a few times. The chain joins TRBV7-3 to TRBJ1-6, with TRBD1 matching 9 bases. V shed 5 bases, J shed 10 bases, and the junction held 6 bases outside the gene matches. From germline, CDR1 is SGHTA and CDR2 FQGTGA. This CDR3 is 14 amino acids long. CDR3 amino acids: CASSITGGESPLHF. The CDR3 DNA reads as TGTGCCAGCAGCATCACAGGGGGCGAGTCACCCCTCCACTTT.

The V and J genes are TRBV20-1 and TRBJ2-7, with D maybe TRBD2 (6 bases). Trimming stripped 0 bases from V and 6 bases from J, with 15 bases between. This CDR3 has 14 residues. Germline-derived CDR1 and CDR2 are DFQATT and SNEGSKA (reference sequence). Here the CDR3 DNA reads TGCAGTGCTAGAGACTCTTACCGGGGGAGCGAGCAGTACTTC. It specifies CSARDSYRGSEQYF.

The genes are TRBV12-3 or TRBV12-4 and TRBJ1-2, with D possibly TRBD1 on 6 matching bases. Between the trimmed V and J ends, which lost 6 bases and 3 bases, there was a span of 8 bases. The CDR3 loop spans 12 amino acids. The CDR3 loop reads CASRAGDYGYTF. The CDR3, as DNA: TGTGCCAGCAGGGCAGGGGACTATGGCTACACCTTC.

The rearrangement uses TRBV7-9 and TRBJ2-7; D unresolved. Germline values: CDR1 SEHNR, CDR2 FQNEAQ (reference sequence). This CDR3 has 14 amino acids. The V end lost 2 bases, the J end lost 4 bases, and 12 bases lay between the germline ends. CDR3 residues: CASSLMNSGYEQYF. The CDR3 nucleotides are TGTGCCAGCAGCTTAATGAACAGTGGGTACGAGCAGTACTTC.

This sequence joins TRBV5-1 and TRBJ2-3, with 8 bases identical to TRBD1. V was pared by 4 bases and J by 2 bases, with 6 bases of the junction left unmatched. Germline V gene lookup returns CDR1 SGHRS and CDR2 YFSETQ. CDR3 length equals 15 residues. The CDR3 nucleotides are TGCGCCAGCAGCAAAGGACAGGGTCCCACAGATACGCAGTATTTT. It is translated as CASSKGQGPTDTQYF.

The chain links TRBV12-3 or TRBV12-4 to TRBJ2-3; TRBD1 aligns across 8 bases. Losses at the gene ends were 5 bases for V and 13 bases for J; bases not matched to a gene: 8. The CDR3 has 12 residues. CDR3 protein: CASSPSPGQEYF. The CDR3 nucleotides are TGTGCCAGCAGTCCTTCACCGGGACAGGAGTATTTT.

This clonotype was seen a few times. The V and J genes are TRBV3-1 and TRBJ2-6, with D unresolved. CDR1 is LGHDT, CDR2 YNNKEL, per germline (reference sequence). Trimming left V 2 bases short and J 0 bases short, with 17 bases between. The CDR3 loop spans 19 amino acids. In DNA, the CDR3 is TGTGCCAGCAGCCAAAGAGTCGGCGGAACTTACTCTGGGGCCAACGTCCTGACTTTC. Amino acids: CASSQRVGGTYSGANVLTF.

This clonotype was seen repeatedly, ten times or more. V gene TRBV20-1 combines with J gene TRBJ2-1, with TRBD1 matching 10 bases. The V gene end was trimmed by 6 bases and the J gene end by 6 bases; junction bases not matched to a gene: 8. The germline V gene has CDR1 DFQATT and CDR2 SNEGSKA (reference sequence). The CDR3 has 14 amino acids. CDR3 sequence reads: CSAPRQGARNEQFF. The CDR3 coding sequence is TGCAGTGCCCCACGACAGGGGGCTCGCAATGAGCAGTTCTTC.

This clonotype appeared a few times. The chain is built from TRBV20-1 and TRBJ2-3; D not resolved. Trimming removed 1 base at V and 1 base at J, with 6 bases between. CDR1 and CDR2 from the germline V gene are DFQATT and SNEGSKA (reference sequence). This CDR3 contains 13 residues. This CDR3 reads CSARVSGTDTQYF. The CDR3, as DNA: TGCAGTGCTAGAGTCAGCGGCACAGATACGCAGTATTTT.

The table lists this clonotype with a few counts. The chain employs TRBV10-1 and TRBJ2-7, with D unresolved. The CDR3 loop spans 15 amino acids. V lost 2 bases and J lost 1, with 12 bases in between. CDR1 WNHNN and CDR2 SYGVQD come from the germline V gene (reference sequence). The CDR3 coding sequence is TGCGCCAGCAGTGAGGGGTCAGGTAATTCCTACGAGCAGTACTTC. Its protein is CASSEGSGNSYEQYF.

This clonotype was seen a few times. The chain combines TRBV20-1 with TRBJ2-3; 14 bases fit TRBD2. Germline V gene lookup returns CDR1 DFQATT and CDR2 SNEGSKA (reference sequence). The CDR3 spans 16 residues. V gave up 5 bases and J gave up 4 bases; unmatched junction bases: 8. The CDR3 DNA sequence: TGCAGTGCTTTGACTAGCGGGAGGGCCTGGGCAGATACGCAGTATTTT. This encodes CSALTSGRAWADTQYF.

The chain uses TRBV7-6 and TRBJ2-2; the D gene is possibly TRBD1 (6 bases). Germline V gene lookup returns CDR1 SGHVS and CDR2 FNYEAQ. The CDR3 is 15 residues long. Trimming shortened V by 1 base and J by 4 bases, and 10 bases separated the two germline ends. This CDR3 reads CASSLVPGATGELFF. The CDR3 region has the DNA TGTGCCAGCAGCTTAGTCCCAGGGGCCACCGGGGAGCTGTTTTTT.

This clonotype has only a few counts. The chain is built from TRBV11-2 and TRBJ2-1; D remains ambiguous. The germline V and J ends were trimmed by 3 bases and 5 bases, with 8 bases remaining between them. The CDR3 has 13 residues. Germline lookup yields CDR1 SGHAT and CDR2 FQNNGV. The CDR3 sequence is CASSLDLNNEQFF. CDR3 bases: TGTGCCAGCAGCTTGGACCTTAACAATGAGCAGTTCTTC. The entire variable domain, with the rest obtained from reference TRBV11-2 and TRBJ2-1, is as follows: EAGVAQSPRYKIIEKRQSVAFWCNPISGHATLYWYQQILGQGPKLLIQFQNNGVVDDSQLPKDRFSAERLKGVDSTLKIQPAKLEDSAVYLCASSLDLNNEQFFGPGTRLTVL.

This chain uses TRBV11-2 with TRBJ2-1; 9 bases match TRBD2. The CDR3 loop spans 18 amino acids. J was trimmed by 2 bases and V by 5 bases; bases with no gene match: 13. Per the germline V gene, CDR1 is SGHAT and CDR2 is FQNNGV. The CDR3 DNA follows: TGTGCCAGCAGCATAAGTAGCGGGAGTCCTTCAACCTACAATGAGCAGTTCTTC. The encoded protein is CASSISSGSPSTYNEQFF.

This clonotype was counted ten times or more. V gene TRBV10-3 combines with J gene TRBJ2-7, with TRBD1 matching over 7 bases. Germline CDR1 reads ENHRY; CDR2 reads SYGVKD. J lost 0 bases, V lost 4 bases, and 6 bases had no gene match. The CDR3 is made up of 15 amino acids. In nucleotides, the CDR3 is TGTGCCATCAGTGGGACAGGACGAAGCTCCTACGAGCAGTACTTC. Translated, it gives CAISGTGRSSYEQYF.

The chain employs TRBV5-1 and TRBJ2-7; possible D gene TRBD2, 5 bases. This CDR3 comprises 14 residues. Trimming cost V 4 bases and J 5 bases, with 16 bases left between them. Germline CDR1 and CDR2: SGHRS and YFSETQ. The CDR3 sequence is CASSNPGGSDEQYF. The CDR3, as DNA: TGCGCCAGCAGCAACCCCGGAGGCTCGGACGAGCAGTACTTC.